This paragraph covers one T cell receptor beta chain sequence. One end of the junction varies from germline; a read error may be responsible. This specimen belongs to a study of cytomegalovirus exposure and HLA in healthy donors. A multiplex PCR was run with 60 Vbeta primers and 13 Jbeta primers. Here immunoSEQ multiplex PCR was the method, and the copy in TCRdb shows in-frame clones only, minus some. The sample yields 150,000 or so clones, roughly 80% seen once. Sequencing used PBMCs. This TCR derives from a man aged 25-40 years in good health and CMV-seropositive.

The CDR3 region has the DNA TGTTCCAGCAGTCCATGGACAGGAGGAAGGGATAGTGAAAAACTGTTTTTT. Amino acid sequence: CSSSPWTGGRDSEKLFF. The chain has TRBV7-9 and TRBJ1-4, with TRBD1 matching over 7 bases. The CDR3 loop spans 17 amino acids. Germline V gene lookup returns CDR1 SEHNR and CDR2 FQNEAQ (reference sequence).